A single sample is the source of the 18 T cell receptor beta chains below, sequenced in a study of T cells after yellow fever vaccination. TCRdb itself ran the 5' RACE reads through MiXCR, one entry per CDR3 protein. The table includes 550,000 to 750,000 distinct CDR3 sequences, roughly 13% detected once. The sample consisted of PBMCs, taken on the day of the yellow fever booster vaccination. These receptors were taken from a man aged 30 to 39 who received the YFV17D yellow fever vaccine.

Only a few counts were recorded for this clonotype. The chain combines TRBV7-2 with TRBJ2-7, with D perhaps given as TRBD1 or TRBD2 (5 bases each). Germline values: CDR1 SGHTA, CDR2 FQGNSA. Trimming pared 4 bases from V and 4 bases from J, leaving 14 bases between. This CDR3 comprises 14 residues. The CDR3 region is CASSSGTGRYEQYF. For the CDR3, the DNA is TGTGCCAGCAGCTCGGGGACGGGTCGATACGAGCAGTACTTC.

This clonotype showed up just a few times. The gene calls are TRBV20-1 and TRBJ2-5, with a weak D call TRBD1 (6 bases). Per the germline V gene, CDR1 is DFQATT and CDR2 is SNEGSKA (reference sequence). The CDR3 is made up of 13 amino acids. Trimming pared 6 bases from V and 1 base from J, leaving 12 bases between. CDR3 DNA: TGCAGTGCCCAAAGGACAGTCCAAGAGACCCAGTACTTC. Translating it yields CSAQRTVQETQYF.

In this sample, this clonotype turned up many times. V and J are TRBV6-5 and TRBJ2-1; TRBD2 matches 7 bases. CDR3 length: 14 amino acids. Trimming cost V 0 bases and J 9 bases; bases outside gene matches: 5. CDR1 is MNHEY and CDR2 is SVGAGI in the germline V gene. CDR3 DNA: TGTGCCAGCAGTTACTCAACTGGGAGGGGTGAGCAGTTCTTC. It specifies CASSYSTGRGEQFF.

This clonotype was counted only a few times. V usage is TRBV6-5 and J usage is TRBJ2-2; no definite D call. V lost 3 bases, J lost 3 bases, and 8 bases lay in between. This CDR3 region has 14 residues. Germline V lookup: CDR1 MNHEY, CDR2 SVGAGI. DNA for the CDR3: TGTGCCAGCAGTTATAATAGTTACACCGGGGAGCTGTTTTTT. It codes for CASSYNSYTGELFF.

This clonotype was picked up a small number of times. V gene TRBV7-2 combines with J gene TRBJ2-7; the D gene is possibly TRBD2 (6 bases). The germline V gene encodes CDR1 SGHTA and CDR2 FQGNSA. The CDR3 covers 13 residues. V was cut by 5 bases and J by 6 bases, with 14 bases left in between. The CDR3 sequence: CASSLLASGEQYF. DNA for the CDR3: TGTGCCAGCAGCCTACTAGCATCGGGCGAGCAGTACTTC.

This clonotype was picked up a small number of times. The gene calls are TRBV19 and TRBJ2-7; D ambiguous. CDR3 size: 13 residues. Germline V gene data show CDR1 as LNHDA and CDR2 as SQIVND (reference sequence). The V and J ends lost 5 bases and 9 bases respectively, with 17 bases between them. CDR3 sequence (DNA): TGTGCCAGTAGTCCCGGTCAAAGTCCACCGCAGTACTTC. Its translation: CASSPGQSPPQYF.

This sequence joins TRBV6-2 or TRBV6-3 and TRBJ2-7, with TRBD1 as a possible D gene (5 bases). The germline CDR1 and CDR2 sequences are MNHEY and SVGEGT. The CDR3 has 15 residues. Trimming removed 7 bases from V and 3 bases from J, with 19 bases in between. CDR3: CASIVGHEGDYEQYF. In nucleotides, the CDR3 is TGTGCCAGCATCGTCGGACATGAAGGGGACTACGAGCAGTACTTC.

The chain uses TRBV12-5 and TRBJ2-7; D not certain. Trimming removed 3 bases at V and 5 bases at J, with 14 bases between. The germline gives CDR1 LGHNT, CDR2 FRNRAP. The CDR3 totals 14 residues. The CDR3 sequence: CASGFFGPEDEQYF. The CDR3 DNA is TGTGCTAGTGGTTTTTTCGGCCCCGAGGACGAGCAGTACTTC.

This chain links TRBV30 with TRBJ2-1; no firm D call. V was trimmed by 4 bases and J by 2 bases, leaving 12 bases between them. This CDR3 is 14 amino acids long. Germline assignment: CDR1 GTSNPN and CDR2 SVGIG (reference sequence). The CDR3 sequence: CAWNFADAYNEQFF. As DNA, the CDR3 is TGTGCCTGGAACTTTGCGGACGCCTACAATGAGCAGTTCTTC.

The table lists this clonotype with a few counts. The rearrangement links TRBV18 to TRBJ2-2, with D unresolved. There are 15 residues in the CDR3. In germline, CDR1 is KGHSH, CDR2 LQKENI. Trimming took off 1 base at V and 2 bases at J, with 8 bases between the two ends. CDR3 amino acids: CASSPQGRNTGELFF. Here the CDR3 DNA reads TGTGCCAGCTCACCACAGGGCAGAAACACCGGGGAGCTGTTTTTT.

This chain joins TRBV5-6 and TRBJ2-3; 12 positions match TRBD2. CDR1 and CDR2 (germline): SGHDT, YYEEEE. The CDR3 has 16 amino acids. J lost 3 bases, V lost 3 bases, and 5 bases had no gene match. Written as DNA, the CDR3 is TGTGCCAGCAGCTCCCTAGCGGGAGGGCCTACAGATACGCAGTATTTT. Translation: CASSSLAGGPTDTQYF.

This clonotype was counted a few times. This chain connects TRBV7-8 to TRBJ2-3; D might be TRBD2 (5 bases). CDR3 length equals 14 residues. CDR1 and CDR2 (germline): SGHVS, FQNEAQ. V lost 5 bases and J lost 2, with 11 bases in between. The CDR3 coding sequence is TGTGCCAGCAGCCCGGTGACTACCACAGATACGCAGTATTTT. It codes for CASSPVTTTDTQYF.

The chain recombines TRBV7-9 with TRBJ1-1; TRBD1 matches 9 bases. Per germline, CDR1 SEHNR and CDR2 FQNEAQ (reference sequence). Germline trimming cut 8 bases from V and 3 bases from J; bases unmatched to any gene: 4. CDR3 size: 13 residues. Here the CDR3 DNA reads TGTGCCAGCGATCGGACAGGGGACACTGAAGCTTTCTTT. This translates into CASDRTGDTEAFF. Together with reference TRBV7-9 and TRBJ1-1, the CDR3 gives the full variable domain: DTGVSQNPRHKITKRGQNVTFRCDPISEHNRLYWYRQTLGQGPEFLTYFQNEAQLEKSRLLSDRFSAERPKGSFSTLEIQRTEQGDSAMYLCASDRTGDTEAFFGQGTRLTVV.

This clonotype was counted only a few times. This chain links TRBV18 with TRBJ2-6; TRBD1 matches 12 bases. J lost 2 bases, V lost 0 bases, and 11 bases had no gene match. This CDR3 spans 21 amino acids. Germline values: CDR1 KGHSH, CDR2 LQKENI. This CDR3 is CASSPPYRRDRGLPGANVLTF. DNA of the CDR3: TGTGCCAGCTCACCACCGTACCGCCGGGACAGGGGGCTACCTGGGGCCAACGTCCTGACTTTC.

The CDR3 sequence: CASSTKPPQTNTGELFF. In nucleotides, the CDR3 is TGTGCCAGCAGCACAAAGCCCCCACAAACGAACACCGGGGAGCTGTTTTTT. J is TRBJ2-2 and V is TRBV6-1, with D uncertain. From germline, CDR1 is MNHNS and CDR2 SASEGT. CDR3 length: 17 residues. Trimming removed 6 bases at V and 0 bases at J, with 17 bases between.

This chain links TRBV20-1 with TRBJ2-2; D is unclear. Germline CDR1 reads DFQATT; CDR2 reads SNEGSKA (reference sequence). The CDR3 sequence is 14 residues long. Trimming removed 7 bases at V and 7 bases at J, with 19 bases between. DNA of the CDR3: TGCAGTGTTGGGCGCGGCTTGAGCAACGGGGAGCTGTTTTTT. The encoded protein is CSVGRGLSNGELFF.

V usage is TRBV7-2 and J usage is TRBJ2-7, with 8 bases lining up with TRBD2. V shed 5 bases and J 3 bases; nucleotides not matched to a gene: 9. The CDR3 spans 15 residues. The germline V gene has CDR1 SGHTA and CDR2 FQGNSA. Here the CDR3 reads CASSVTSGLYYEQYF. CDR3 DNA sequence: TGTGCCAGCAGCGTCACTAGCGGACTATACTACGAGCAGTACTTC.

The J gene is TRBJ2-1, the V gene TRBV18; D is uncertain. Germline CDR1 is KGHSH and CDR2 is LQKENI. V was cut by 1 base and J by 5 bases, with 6 bases left in between. The CDR3 contains 13 residues. For the CDR3, the DNA is TGTGCCAGCTCACCACTCTTAGACAATGAGCAGTTCTTC. It encodes CASSPLLDNEQFF.